The entry below describes one T cell receptor (beta chain). Its antigen is not known. These data belong to a study of cytomegalovirus exposure and HLA in healthy donors. Study-wide background: For the roughly 400 genotyped donors, 75% to 90% fell within the Caucasian-associated ancestry cluster. Study-wide results and limits: CMV antigen specificity of a few CMV-associated chains was confirmed in vitro. Most likely, a cluster of highly shared sequence variants arose as a sequencing artifact.

Researchers ran the PCR with 60 Vbeta and 13 Jbeta primers. TCRdb's table, derived via immunoSEQ multiplex PCR, lists solely in-frame clones and lacks some. Here the sample spans some 200,000 clones, approximately 88% being singletons. CDR1 SGHRS and CDR2 YFSETQ come from the germline V gene. CDR3 size: 14 residues. Trimming took 4 bases from V and 1 from J, leaving 11 bases between them. Sequences were obtained from PBMCs. The chain joins TRBV5-1 to TRBJ1-1, with D possibly TRBD1 on 5 matching bases. The sequence derives from a woman aged 50 to 60 in good health and CMV-seropositive. The CDR3 protein is CASSRGGGNTEAFF. CDR3 nucleotides: TGCGCCAGCAGCAGGGGTGGTGGGAACACTGAAGCTTTCTTT.